What follows are 10 T cell receptor beta chains derived from one specimen sequenced in a study of blood T cell repertoires in COVID-19. Sequencing used immunoSEQ multiplex PCR; TCRdb keeps in-frame clones, though not all of them. The data contain 150,000 to 200,000 clones, approximately 87% of them seen just once; the ten biggest clones take up approximately 10%. Source material: peripheral blood. The source of these receptors is a woman between 55 and 75 years old with COVID-19, enrolled during active disease.

This clone was observed once. The chain carries TRBV28 and TRBJ1-5, with 9 bases that match TRBD1. V was pared by 6 bases and J by 6 bases, with 6 bases of the junction left unmatched. The CDR3 loop spans 14 amino acids. In germline, CDR1 is MDHEN, CDR2 SYDVKM. The CDR3 nucleotides read TGTGCCAGCAGGACACAGGGGGCAGCTCAGCCCCAGCATTTT. This gives the protein CASRTQGAAQPQHF.

The rearrangement links TRBV5-8 to TRBJ2-3, with a tentative D call TRBD1 (6 bases). Germline loops: CDR1 SGHTS, CDR2 YDEGEE. This CDR3 has 15 amino acids. The germline V and J ends were trimmed by 0 bases and 0 bases, with 8 bases remaining between them. The CDR3 DNA is TGTGCCAGCAGCTTGGACAGGGCGAGCACAGATACGCAGTATTTT. It yields the protein CASSLDRASTDTQYF.

The chain recombines TRBV18 with TRBJ1-3, with 7 bases identical to TRBD1. The V gene's germline CDR1 is KGHSH and CDR2 LQKENI. The CDR3 extends over 16 amino acids. The V gene end was trimmed by 2 bases and the J gene end by 0 bases; junction bases not matched to a gene: 4. Here the CDR3 reads CASSPKGAYSGNTIYF. As DNA, the CDR3 is TGTGCCAGCTCACCAAAGGGGGCCTACTCTGGAAACACCATATATTTT.

The V and J genes are TRBV7-8 and TRBJ2-2, with TRBD1 matching over 10 bases. Germline V gene lookup returns CDR1 SGHVS and CDR2 FQNEAQ. CDR3 length: 15 residues. Trimming took 3 bases from V and 5 from J; bases not matched to a gene: 3. The CDR3 DNA is TGTGCCAGCAGCTTGACAGGGGGCAGAACCGGGGAGCTGTTTTTT. The encoded protein is CASSLTGGRTGELFF.

The chain uses TRBV27 and TRBJ2-1, with 10 bases matching TRBD2. The CDR3 is 17 amino acids. V was clipped by 5 bases and J by 10 bases; unmatched bases: 17. Germline V lookup: CDR1 MNHEY, CDR2 SMNVEV (reference sequence). This chain's CDR3 is CASSMGQASGRAHEQFF. The DNA of the CDR3 is TGTGCCAGCAGTATGGGACAGGCAAGCGGGAGGGCCCACGAGCAGTTCTTC.

The chain is built from TRBV2 and TRBJ2-7, with a tentative D call TRBD2 (6 bases). The germline V and J ends were trimmed by 7 bases and 3 bases, with 13 bases remaining between them. The germline CDR1 and CDR2 sequences are SNHLY and FYNNEI. The CDR3 is 13 residues long. The DNA for the CDR3 is TGTGCCAGCAACGGGGGACCCCTCTACGAGCAGTACTTC. This gives the protein CASNGGPLYEQYF. The full variable domain, with the rest looked up from reference TRBV2 and TRBJ2-7, is EPEVTQTPSHQVTQMGQEVILRCVPISNHLYFYWYRQILGQKVEFLVSFYNNEISEKSEIFDDQFSVERPDGSNFTLKIRSTKLEDSAMYFCASNGGPLYEQYFGPGTRLTVT.

This sequence joins TRBV11-3 and TRBJ2-1; TRBD1 is a possible D gene (6 bases). The CDR3 length is 14 residues. Germline lookup yields CDR1 SGHNT and CDR2 YENEEA. V was pared by 5 bases and J by 10 bases, with 18 bases between. The CDR3 DNA reads as TGTGCCAGCAGCCCAGGGGACACGGGTCGAGAGCAGTTCTTC. Translation gives CASSPGDTGREQFF.

This clone was counted between two and nine times. The chain joins TRBV5-4 to TRBJ1-1; D ambiguous. The CDR3 covers 13 residues. Germline CDR1 is SGHNT and CDR2 is YYREEE (reference sequence). Between the trimmed V and J ends, which lost 0 bases and 6 bases, there was a span of 9 bases. CDR3 sequence: CASSLGLAPEAFF. CDR3 bases: TGTGCCAGCAGCTTGGGCTTAGCCCCTGAAGCTTTCTTT.

The J gene is TRBJ1-1, the V gene TRBV29-1; no clear D. Germline CDR1 reads SQVTM; CDR2 reads ANQGSEA. Trimming pared 6 bases from V and 5 bases from J, leaving 13 bases between. The CDR3 has 12 residues. This CDR3 reads CSVDDGRTEAFF. The CDR3 DNA reads TGCAGCGTCGACGACGGGAGGACTGAAGCTTTCTTT.

This chain uses TRBV30 with TRBJ1-1; 7 bases are a match to TRBD1. The CDR3 is 13 residues long. The trim removed 3 bases at V and 1 base at J, leaving 2 bases unmatched. Germline CDR1 GTSNPN, CDR2 SVGIG (reference sequence). The chain's CDR3 is CAWRRQGNTEAFF. CDR3 bases: TGTGCCTGGAGAAGACAGGGGAACACTGAAGCTTTCTTT.